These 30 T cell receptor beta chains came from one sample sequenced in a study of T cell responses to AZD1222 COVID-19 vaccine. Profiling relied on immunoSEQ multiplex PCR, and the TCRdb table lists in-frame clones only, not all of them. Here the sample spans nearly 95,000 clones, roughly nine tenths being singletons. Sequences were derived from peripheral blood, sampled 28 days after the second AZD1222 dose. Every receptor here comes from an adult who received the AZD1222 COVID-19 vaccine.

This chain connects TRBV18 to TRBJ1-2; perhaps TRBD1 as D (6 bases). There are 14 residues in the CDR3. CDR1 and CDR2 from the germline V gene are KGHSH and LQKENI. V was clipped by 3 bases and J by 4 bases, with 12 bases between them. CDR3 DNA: TGTGCCAGCTCACCTCTAGACAGGTTCTATGGCTACACCTTC. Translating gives CASSPLDRFYGYTF.

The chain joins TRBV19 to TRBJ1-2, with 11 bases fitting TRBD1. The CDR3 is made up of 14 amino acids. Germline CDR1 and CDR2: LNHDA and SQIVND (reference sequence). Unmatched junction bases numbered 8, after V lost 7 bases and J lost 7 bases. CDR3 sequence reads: CASTLDRGRGGYTF. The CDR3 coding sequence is TGTGCCAGTACCCTGGACAGGGGGCGTGGTGGCTACACCTTC. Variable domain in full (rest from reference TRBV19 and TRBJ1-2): DGGITQSPKYLFRKEGQNVTLSCEQNLNHDAMYWYRQDPGQGLRLIYYSQIVNDFQKGDIAEGYSVSREKKESFPLTVTSAQKNPTAFYLCASTLDRGRGGYTFGSGTRLTVV.

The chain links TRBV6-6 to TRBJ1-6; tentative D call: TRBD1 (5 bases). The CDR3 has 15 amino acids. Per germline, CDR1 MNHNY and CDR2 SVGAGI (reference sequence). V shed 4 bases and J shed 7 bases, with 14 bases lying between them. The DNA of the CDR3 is TGTGCCAGCAGTTCCACCCGTGGACACAATTCACCCCTCCACTTT. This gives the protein CASSSTRGHNSPLHF.

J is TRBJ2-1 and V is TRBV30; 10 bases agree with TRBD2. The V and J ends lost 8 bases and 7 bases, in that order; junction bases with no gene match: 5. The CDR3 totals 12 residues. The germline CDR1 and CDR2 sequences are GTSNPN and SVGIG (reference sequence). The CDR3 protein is CARQAGGNEQFF. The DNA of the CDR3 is TGTGCCCGACAAGCGGGAGGGAATGAGCAGTTCTTC.

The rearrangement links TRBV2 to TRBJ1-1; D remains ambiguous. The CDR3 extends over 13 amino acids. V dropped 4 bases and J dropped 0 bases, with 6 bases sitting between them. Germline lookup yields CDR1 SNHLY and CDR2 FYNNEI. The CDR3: CASSVGMNTEAFF. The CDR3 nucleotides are TGTGCCAGCAGTGTCGGTATGAACACTGAAGCTTTCTTT.

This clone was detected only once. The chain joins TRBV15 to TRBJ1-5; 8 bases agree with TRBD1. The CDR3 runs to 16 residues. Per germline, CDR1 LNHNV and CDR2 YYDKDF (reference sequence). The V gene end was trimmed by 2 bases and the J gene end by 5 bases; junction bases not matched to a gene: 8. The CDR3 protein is CATSRLIGQGDQPQHF. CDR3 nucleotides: TGTGCCACCAGCAGATTAATTGGACAGGGTGATCAGCCCCAGCATTTT. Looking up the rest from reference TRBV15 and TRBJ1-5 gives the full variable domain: DAMVIQNPRYQVTQFGKPVTLSCSQTLNHNVMYWYQQKSSQAPKLLFHYYDKDFNNEADTPDNFQSRRPNTSFCFLDIRSPGLGDTAMYLCATSRLIGQGDQPQHFGDGTRLSIL.

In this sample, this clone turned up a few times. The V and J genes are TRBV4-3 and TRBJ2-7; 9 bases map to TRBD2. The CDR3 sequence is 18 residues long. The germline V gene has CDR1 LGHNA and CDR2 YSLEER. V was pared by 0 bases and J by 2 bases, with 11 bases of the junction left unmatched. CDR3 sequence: CASSQDSVSGGGAYEQYF. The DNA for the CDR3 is TGCGCCAGCAGCCAAGATTCGGTTAGTGGCGGGGGGGCCTACGAGCAGTACTTC.

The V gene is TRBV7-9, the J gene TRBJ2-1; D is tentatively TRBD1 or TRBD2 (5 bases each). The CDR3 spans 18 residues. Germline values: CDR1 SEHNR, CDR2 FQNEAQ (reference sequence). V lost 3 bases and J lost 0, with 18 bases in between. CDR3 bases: TGTGCCAGCAGCTTTTGGGCCGTAGGGGAGCGCTCCTACAATGAGCAGTTCTTC. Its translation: CASSFWAVGERSYNEQFF.

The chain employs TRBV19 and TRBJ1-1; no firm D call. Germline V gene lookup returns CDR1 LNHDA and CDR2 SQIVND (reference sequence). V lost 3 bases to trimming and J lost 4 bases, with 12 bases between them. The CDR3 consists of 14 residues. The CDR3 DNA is TGTGCCAGTAGTATCCCTTTACTCGGCACTGAAGCTTTCTTT. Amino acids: CASSIPLLGTEAFF.

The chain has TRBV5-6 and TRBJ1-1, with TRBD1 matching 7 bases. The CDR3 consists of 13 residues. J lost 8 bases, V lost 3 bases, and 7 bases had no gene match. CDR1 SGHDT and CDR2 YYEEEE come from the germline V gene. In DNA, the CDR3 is TGTGCCAGCAGCTGGGGCACAGGGGAAGAAGCTTTCTTT. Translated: CASSWGTGEEAFF.

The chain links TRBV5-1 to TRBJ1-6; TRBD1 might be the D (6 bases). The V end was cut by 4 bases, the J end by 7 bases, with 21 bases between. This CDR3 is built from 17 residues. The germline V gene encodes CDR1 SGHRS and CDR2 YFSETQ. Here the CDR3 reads CASSTTPDRTGNSPLHF. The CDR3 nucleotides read TGCGCCAGCAGCACCACACCGGACAGAACCGGGAATTCACCCCTCCACTTT. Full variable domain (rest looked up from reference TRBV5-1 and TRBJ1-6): KAGVTQTPRYLIKTRGQQVTLSCSPISGHRSVSWYQQTPGQGLQFLFEYFSETQRNKGNFPGRFSGRQFSNSRSEMNVSTLELGDSALYLCASSTTPDRTGNSPLHFGNGTRLTVT.

The DNA for the CDR3 is TGTGCCAGCAGTTTGAGTTCACCCCTCCACTTT. It yields the protein CASSLSSPLHF. The chain recombines TRBV27 with TRBJ1-6; D uncertain. The V gene's germline CDR1 is MNHEY and CDR2 SMNVEV (reference sequence). Trimming took off 3 bases at V and 9 bases at J, with 3 bases between the two ends. CDR3 size: 11 residues.

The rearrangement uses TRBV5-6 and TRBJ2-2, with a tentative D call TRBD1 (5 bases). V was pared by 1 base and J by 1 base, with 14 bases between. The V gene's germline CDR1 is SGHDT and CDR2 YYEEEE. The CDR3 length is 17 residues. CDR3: CASSLYWGQGNTGELFF. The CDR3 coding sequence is TGTGCCAGCAGCTTGTATTGGGGCCAGGGGAACACCGGGGAGCTGTTTTTT.

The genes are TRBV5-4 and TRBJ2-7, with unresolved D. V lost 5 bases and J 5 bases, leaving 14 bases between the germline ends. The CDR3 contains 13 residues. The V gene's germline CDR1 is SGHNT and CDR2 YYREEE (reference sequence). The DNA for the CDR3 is TGTGCCAGCAGGGATGCTGGGTTCCACGAGCAGTACTTC. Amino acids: CASRDAGFHEQYF. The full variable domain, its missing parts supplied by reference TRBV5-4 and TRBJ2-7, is ETGVTQSPTHLIKTRGQQVTLRCSSQSGHNTVSWYQQALGQGPQFIFQYYREEENGRGNFPPRFSGLQFPNYSSELNVNALELDDSALYLCASRDAGFHEQYFGPGTRLTVT.

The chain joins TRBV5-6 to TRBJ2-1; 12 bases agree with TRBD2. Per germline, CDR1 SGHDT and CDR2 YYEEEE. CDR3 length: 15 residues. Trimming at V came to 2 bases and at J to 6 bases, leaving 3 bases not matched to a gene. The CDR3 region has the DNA TGTGCCAGCAGCTTACTAGCGGGGGGTTCCAATGAGCAGTTCTTC. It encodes CASSLLAGGSNEQFF.

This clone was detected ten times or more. The CDR3 loop is CARQDANTGELFF. The CDR3 DNA is TGTGCCAGACAGGACGCGAACACCGGGGAGCTGTTTTTT. The rearrangement joins TRBV12-3 or TRBV12-4 to TRBJ2-2; perhaps TRBD1 as D (5 bases). CDR3 length: 13 amino acids. The germline V and J ends were trimmed by 9 bases and 0 bases, with 8 bases remaining between them.

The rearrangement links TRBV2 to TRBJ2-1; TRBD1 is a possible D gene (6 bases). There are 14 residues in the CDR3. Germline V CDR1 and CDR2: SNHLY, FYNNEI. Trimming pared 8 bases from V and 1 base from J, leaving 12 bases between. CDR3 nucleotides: TGTGCCAGCGAAGAGCAGGGGTCCTACAATGAGCAGTTCTTC. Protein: CASEEQGSYNEQFF.

CDR3 bases: TGTGCCAGCTCGCCCGGGACAGGGAAGAATAACTATGGCTACACCTTC. Translation gives CASSPGTGKNNYGYTF. The V call is TRBV27, the J call TRBJ1-2, with TRBD1 matching 9 bases. Per the germline V gene, CDR1 is MNHEY and CDR2 is SMNVEV (reference sequence). The V and J ends lost 8 bases and 1 base, in that order; junction bases with no gene match: 11. This CDR3 comprises 16 residues.

The CDR3 spells CASSINRAGVKNEQFF. In nucleotides, the CDR3 is TGTGCCAGTAGTATAAATAGGGCGGGAGTCAAAAATGAGCAGTTCTTC. The rearrangement joins TRBV19 to TRBJ2-1, with 7 positions matching TRBD2. CDR1 and CDR2 (germline): LNHDA, SQIVND (reference sequence). CDR3 length: 16 residues. J was trimmed by 7 bases and V by 2 bases; bases with no gene match: 11.

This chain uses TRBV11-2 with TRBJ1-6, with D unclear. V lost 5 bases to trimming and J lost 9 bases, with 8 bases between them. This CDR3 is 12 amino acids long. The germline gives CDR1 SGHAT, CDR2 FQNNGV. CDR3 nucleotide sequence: TGTGCCAGCAGCGCCGCGGGTTCACCCCTCCACTTT. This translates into CASSAAGSPLHF.

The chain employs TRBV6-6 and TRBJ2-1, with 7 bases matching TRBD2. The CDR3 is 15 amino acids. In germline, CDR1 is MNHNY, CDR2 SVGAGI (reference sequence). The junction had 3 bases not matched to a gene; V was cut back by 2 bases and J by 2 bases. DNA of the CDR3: TGTGCCAGCAGTTACGGGGCGGGGGCCTACAATGAGCAGTTCTTC. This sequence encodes CASSYGAGAYNEQFF.

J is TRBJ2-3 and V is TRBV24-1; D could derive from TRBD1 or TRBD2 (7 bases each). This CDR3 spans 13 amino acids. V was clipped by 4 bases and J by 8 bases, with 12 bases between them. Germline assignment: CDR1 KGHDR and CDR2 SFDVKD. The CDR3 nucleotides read TGTGCCACCAGTGACCGCAGGGGGGGTACGCAGTATTTT. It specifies CATSDRRGGTQYF.

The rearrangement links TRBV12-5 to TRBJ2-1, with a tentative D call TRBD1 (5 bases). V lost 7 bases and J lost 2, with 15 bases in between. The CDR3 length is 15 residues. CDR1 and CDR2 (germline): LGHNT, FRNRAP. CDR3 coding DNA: TGTGCTAGTGCCAGGGTCCAGTCGCCCTACAATGAGCAGTTCTTC. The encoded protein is CASARVQSPYNEQFF.

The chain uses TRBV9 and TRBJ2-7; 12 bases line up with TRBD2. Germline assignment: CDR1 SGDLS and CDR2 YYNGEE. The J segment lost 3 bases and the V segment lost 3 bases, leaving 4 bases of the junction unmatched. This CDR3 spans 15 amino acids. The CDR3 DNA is TGTGCCAGCAGCGCAGGACTAGCGGGATTCTACGAGCAGTACTTC. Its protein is CASSAGLAGFYEQYF.

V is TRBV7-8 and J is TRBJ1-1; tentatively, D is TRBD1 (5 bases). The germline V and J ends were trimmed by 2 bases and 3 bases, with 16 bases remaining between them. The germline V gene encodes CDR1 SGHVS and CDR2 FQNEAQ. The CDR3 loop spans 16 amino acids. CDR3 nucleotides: TGTGCCAGCAGCTTACGACAGACACCCTGGGACACTGAAGCTTTCTTT. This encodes CASSLRQTPWDTEAFF.

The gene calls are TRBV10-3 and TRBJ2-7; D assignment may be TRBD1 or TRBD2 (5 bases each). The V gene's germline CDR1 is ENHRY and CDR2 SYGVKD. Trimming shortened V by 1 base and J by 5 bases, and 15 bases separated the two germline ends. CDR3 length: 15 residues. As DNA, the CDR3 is TGTGCCATCAGTGAGTGGGCAGGGACGGAACACGAGCAGTACTTC. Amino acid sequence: CAISEWAGTEHEQYF.

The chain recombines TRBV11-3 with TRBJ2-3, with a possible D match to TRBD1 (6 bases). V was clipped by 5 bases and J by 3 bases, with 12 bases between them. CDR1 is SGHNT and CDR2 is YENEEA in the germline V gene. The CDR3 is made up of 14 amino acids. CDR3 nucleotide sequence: TGTGCCAGCAGCACAGGACAGTCGACAGATACGCAGTATTTT. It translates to CASSTGQSTDTQYF.

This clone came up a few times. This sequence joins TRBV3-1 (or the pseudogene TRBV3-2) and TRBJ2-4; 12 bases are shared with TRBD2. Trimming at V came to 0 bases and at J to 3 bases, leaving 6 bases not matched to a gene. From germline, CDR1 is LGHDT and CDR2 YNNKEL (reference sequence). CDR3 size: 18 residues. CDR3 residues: CASSQDLAGGFFKNIQYF. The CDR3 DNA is TGTGCCAGCAGCCAAGATCTAGCGGGGGGGTTTTTCAAAAACATTCAGTACTTC.

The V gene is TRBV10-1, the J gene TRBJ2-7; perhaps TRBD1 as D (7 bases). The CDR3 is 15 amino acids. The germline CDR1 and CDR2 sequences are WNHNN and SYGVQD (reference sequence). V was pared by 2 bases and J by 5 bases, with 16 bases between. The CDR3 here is CASSEEEEGAHEQYF. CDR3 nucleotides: TGCGCCAGCAGTGAGGAGGAGGAGGGGGCCCACGAGCAGTACTTC.

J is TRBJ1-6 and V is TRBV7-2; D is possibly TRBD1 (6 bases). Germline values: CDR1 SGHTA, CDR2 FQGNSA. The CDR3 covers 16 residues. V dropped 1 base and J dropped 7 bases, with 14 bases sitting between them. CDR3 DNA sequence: TGTGCCAGCAGCTTAGTGGGGGGCCTATCGAATTCACCCCTCCACTTT. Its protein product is CASSLVGGLSNSPLHF.